The 27 T cell receptor beta chains reported below all come from one sample, sequenced in a study of shared clonotypes between healthy human individuals. Sequencing was performed with immunoSEQ multiplex PCR; in TCRdb, only in-frame clones are kept and a portion is missing. The repertoire consists of approximately 2,000,000 clones, with approximately 92% occurring once and the leading ten covering around 1.7%. CD45RO-negative, CCR7-positively selected cells formed the naive CD8 fraction, excluding terminally differentiated effector memory CD45RA+ cells. Input material: naive CD8+ T cells from PBMCs. The source of these receptors is a man between 18 and 29 years old in good health. Some clones in this sample may be carry-over from other donors' samples.

The V gene is TRBV10-3, the J gene TRBJ1-2, with D unclear. This CDR3 is 11 amino acids long. The ends were cut back, 11 bases at V and 5 bases at J, with 12 bases in the middle. Germline values: CDR1 ENHRY, CDR2 SYGVKD. CDR3: CAPPKGYGYTF. CDR3 nucleotides: TGTGCCCCCCCCAAAGGTTATGGCTACACCTTC.

V usage is TRBV7-9 and J usage is TRBJ2-1, with 7 bases identical to TRBD1. Per germline, CDR1 SEHNR and CDR2 FQNEAQ (reference sequence). The CDR3 runs to 18 residues. J was trimmed by 7 bases and V by 3 bases; bases with no gene match: 18. CDR3 sequence reads: CASSFSGLGQIGGNEQFF. In nucleotides, the CDR3 is TGTGCCAGCAGCTTTAGTGGCCTGGGACAGATCGGAGGAAATGAGCAGTTCTTC.

V gene TRBV4-2 combines with J gene TRBJ1-2, with 8 bases identical to TRBD1. Looked up from germline, CDR1 is LGHNA and CDR2 is YNFKEQ. CDR3 length: 17 residues. V dropped 2 bases and J dropped 6; count of bases not matched to a gene: 14. The CDR3 spells CASSQTGGQGLRDGYTF. The CDR3 nucleotides read TGTGCCAGCAGCCAAACCGGCGGACAGGGTTTAAGAGATGGCTACACCTTC.

V and J are TRBV5-1 and TRBJ2-1; a possible D gene is TRBD1 (6 bases). CDR3 length: 18 amino acids. V was trimmed by 4 bases and J by 4 bases, leaving 24 bases between them. CDR1 and CDR2 (germline): SGHRS, YFSETQ. The CDR3 sequence: CASSPSEGDISYYNEQFF. The CDR3 DNA is TGCGCCAGCAGCCCCTCAGAGGGGGACATAAGCTATTACAATGAGCAGTTCTTC. Full variable domain (rest looked up from reference TRBV5-1 and TRBJ2-1): KAGVTQTPRYLIKTRGQQVTLSCSPISGHRSVSWYQQTPGQGLQFLFEYFSETQRNKGNFPGRFSGRQFSNSRSEMNVSTLELGDSALYLCASSPSEGDISYYNEQFFGPGTRLTVL.

This clone was recorded once. The chain employs TRBV27 and TRBJ2-3; D tentatively reads TRBD1 or TRBD2 (7 bases each). Germline CDR1 reads MNHEY; CDR2 reads SMNVEV (reference sequence). The CDR3 covers 14 residues. V lost 6 bases to trimming and J lost 6 bases, with 16 bases between them. The DNA for the CDR3 is TGTGCCAGCAGCCCAAGGGGGCGGGGGGATACGCAGTATTTT. This sequence encodes CASSPRGRGDTQYF.

This rearrangement joins TRBV6-1 to TRBJ2-2, with D perhaps assigned TRBD1 or TRBD2 (5 bases each). The CDR3 length is 13 residues. V was pared by 7 bases and J by 7 bases, with 13 bases between. Germline CDR1 and CDR2: MNHNS and SASEGT. The chain's CDR3 is CASTAPGRGELFF. CDR3 nucleotides: TGTGCCAGCACCGCCCCGGGACGCGGGGAGCTGTTTTTT.

The genes are TRBV7-8 and TRBJ2-5; a weak D match, TRBD2 (5 bases). This CDR3 spans 16 amino acids. Trimming shortened V by 5 bases and J by 3 bases, and 19 bases separated the two germline ends. CDR1 is SGHVS and CDR2 is FQNEAQ in the germline V gene. The CDR3 spells CASSPTLPGSEETQYF. In nucleotides, the CDR3 is TGTGCCAGCAGCCCCACTCTTCCGGGGTCCGAAGAGACCCAGTACTTC.

Notes on this clone: This sample also contains other DNA sequences that code for the same CDR3. The chain uses TRBV7-2 and TRBJ2-5; D might be TRBD2 (5 bases). The CDR3 has 12 amino acids. V was cut by 6 bases and J by 8 bases, with 13 bases left in between. Germline V gene data show CDR1 as SGHTA and CDR2 as FQGNSA. CDR3 nucleotide sequence: TGTGCCAGCAGTCCCCTGGGAGAAACCCAGTACTTC. Residues: CASSPLGETQYF.

As concerns this clone: At the DNA level, this CDR3 is encoded by other sequences in the same sample as well. The V call is TRBV7-2, the J call TRBJ2-1; 7 bases fit TRBD2. Germline trimming cut 1 base from V and 1 base from J; bases unmatched to any gene: 4. The germline gives CDR1 SGHTA, CDR2 FQGNSA. The CDR3 is made up of 16 amino acids. DNA for the CDR3: TGTGCCAGCAGCTTAGATCGGCGGGGGTCCTACAATGAGCAGTTCTTC. It specifies CASSLDRRGSYNEQFF.

This chain uses TRBV6-5 with TRBJ2-7; the D is unclear. The CDR3 length is 16 residues. Germline values: CDR1 MNHEY, CDR2 SVGAGI. Trimming removed 0 bases from V and 3 bases from J, with 15 bases in between. The CDR3 reads CASSYSTGPPRYEQYF. Written as DNA, the CDR3 is TGTGCCAGCAGTTACTCGACCGGGCCACCTCGCTACGAGCAGTACTTC.

The chain has TRBV16 and TRBJ1-5; D perhaps matches TRBD1 (6 bases). CDR1 and CDR2 (germline): KGHSY, FQNENV. Trimming took off 1 base at V and 7 bases at J, with 14 bases between the two ends. CDR3 length: 15 amino acids. In DNA form, the CDR3 reads TGTGCCAGCAGCCAATTACGGGGGCGGGAGCAGCCCCAGCATTTT. Translated, it gives CASSQLRGREQPQHF.

The chain has TRBV14 and TRBJ1-2; possibly TRBD1 for D (5 bases). Germline V lookup: CDR1 SGHDN, CDR2 FVKESK. With 0 bases removed from V and 4 bases from J, the gap between germline ends came to 12 bases. This CDR3 is built from 15 residues. The CDR3 nucleotides read TGTGCCAGCAGCCAAGATTCAGGGTTCTTCTATGGCTACACCTTC. Its translation is CASSQDSGFFYGYTF. The full variable domain, with the rest looked up from reference TRBV14 and TRBJ1-2, is EAGVTQFPSHSVIEKGQTVTLRCDPISGHDNLYWYRRVMGKEIKFLLHFVKESKQDESGMPNNRFLAERTGGTYSTLKVQPAELEDSGVYFCASSQDSGFFYGYTFGSGTRLTVV.

The genes are TRBV11-2 and TRBJ2-3; D gene uncertain. The CDR3 has 13 residues. Trimming took 5 bases from V and 3 from J, leaving 9 bases between them. Germline-derived CDR1 and CDR2 are SGHAT and FQNNGV. The DNA for the CDR3 is TGTGCCAGCAGCGCCCATTATACAGATACGCAGTATTTT. Translated: CASSAHYTDTQYF. Looking up the rest from reference TRBV11-2 and TRBJ2-3 gives the full variable domain: EAGVAQSPRYKIIEKRQSVAFWCNPISGHATLYWYQQILGQGPKLLIQFQNNGVVDDSQLPKDRFSAERLKGVDSTLKIQPAKLEDSAVYLCASSAHYTDTQYFGPGTRLTVL.

The chain is built from TRBV27 and TRBJ2-2; D gene ambiguous. Germline lookup yields CDR1 MNHEY and CDR2 SMNVEV (reference sequence). Trimming cost V 2 bases and J 7 bases, with 5 bases left between them. The length of the CDR3 is 12 residues. The CDR3 DNA follows: TGTGCCAGCAGTTTAATTTTCGGGGAGCTGTTTTTT. Protein: CASSLIFGELFF.

This rearrangement joins TRBV7-9 to TRBJ1-1; tentatively, D is TRBD1 (5 bases). This CDR3 has 17 amino acids. CDR1 and CDR2 from the germline V gene are SEHNR and FQNEAQ (reference sequence). Trimming cost V 7 bases and J 0 bases, with 21 bases left between them. CDR3: CASILRTGGEVNTEAFF. CDR3 DNA: TGTGCCAGCATCCTTAGGACCGGGGGAGAGGTGAACACTGAAGCTTTCTTT.

CDR3 loop: CASSVDRTSGSVRGKQFF. In DNA form, the CDR3 reads TGTGCCAGCAGCGTAGACAGGACCAGCGGGAGTGTCCGAGGGAAGCAGTTCTTC. V is TRBV9 and J is TRBJ2-1, with TRBD2 matching 8 bases. This CDR3 is built from 18 residues. Germline V gene sequence: CDR1 SGDLS, CDR2 YYNGEE. V dropped 0 bases and J dropped 11; count of bases not matched to a gene: 19.

The V and J genes are TRBV19 and TRBJ1-2; 8 nucleotides align to TRBD1. Germline assignment: CDR1 LNHDA and CDR2 SQIVND (reference sequence). CDR3 length: 14 residues. J lost 4 bases, V lost 8 bases, and 9 bases had no gene match. The CDR3, as DNA: TGTGCCAGTGCCTGGCAGGGGGCAATCTATGGCTACACCTTC. This codes for CASAWQGAIYGYTF.

The rearrangement links TRBV4-2 to TRBJ1-6; D call uncertain. Germline-derived CDR1 and CDR2 are LGHNA and YNFKEQ. The length of the CDR3 is 17 residues. Between the trimmed V and J ends, which lost 1 base and 7 bases, there was a span of 17 bases. The CDR3 loop reads CASSQGPGPRKNSPLHF. In DNA, the CDR3 is TGTGCCAGCAGCCAAGGACCTGGGCCGCGAAAAAATTCACCCCTCCACTTT.

The V and J genes are TRBV6-1 and TRBJ2-7; D perhaps matches TRBD2 (5 bases). Germline values: CDR1 MNHNS, CDR2 SASEGT. V lost 5 bases to trimming and J lost 1 base, with 9 bases between them. This CDR3 comprises 13 residues. The CDR3 here is CASSRELSYEQYF. The CDR3 DNA reads TGTGCCAGCAGTAGGGAGTTATCCTACGAGCAGTACTTC.

The V call is TRBV27, the J call TRBJ1-4, with TRBD1 as a possible D gene (5 bases). The ends were cut back, 8 bases at V and 7 bases at J, with 17 bases in the middle. CDR1 is MNHEY, CDR2 SMNVEV, per germline (reference sequence). CDR3 length equals 14 residues. Here the CDR3 DNA reads TGTGCCAGCGGTCTCCGGGGGTATCGTGAAAAACTGTTTTTT. Encoded protein: CASGLRGYREKLFF.

The rearrangement links TRBV27 to TRBJ2-7; D is uncertain. CDR3 size: 14 residues. V was trimmed by 2 bases and J by 5 bases, leaving 13 bases between them. The germline V gene has CDR1 MNHEY and CDR2 SMNVEV (reference sequence). The CDR3 reads CASSLTGSLHEQYF. The CDR3 DNA reads as TGTGCCAGCAGTTTAACGGGCTCCCTCCACGAGCAGTACTTC.

Regarding this clone: This sample includes further DNA sequences coding for the same CDR3. The chain's CDR3 is CASSETGNSNQPQHF. The CDR3, as DNA: TGTGCCAGCAGCGAAACAGGAAATAGCAATCAGCCCCAGCATTTT. This rearrangement joins TRBV2 to TRBJ1-5; TRBD1 might be the D (5 bases). The CDR3 sequence is 15 residues long. CDR1 and CDR2 (germline): SNHLY, FYNNEI. V lost 6 bases, J lost 0 bases, and 12 bases lay in between.

Comment on this clone: Different DNA sequences within this sample yield the same CDR3. The rearrangement joins TRBV7-9 to TRBJ2-7; TRBD1 might be the D (5 bases). Per germline, CDR1 SEHNR and CDR2 FQNEAQ (reference sequence). Trimming stripped 1 base from V and 9 bases from J, with 7 bases between. The CDR3 loop spans 11 amino acids. The CDR3 DNA follows: TGTGCCAGCAGCTTAGACCAGGGGCAGTACTTC. Residues: CASSLDQGQYF.

This clone is a singleton in its sample. The rearrangement joins TRBV6-1 to TRBJ2-7, with 9 bases identical to TRBD1. This CDR3 contains 14 residues. Trimming removed 6 bases from V and 0 bases from J; junction bases left unmatched: 3. Germline values: CDR1 MNHNS, CDR2 SASEGT. This CDR3 reads CASRGQGSSYEQYF. CDR3 sequence (DNA): TGTGCCAGCAGGGGACAGGGTAGCTCCTACGAGCAGTACTTC.

This chain uses TRBV7-9 with TRBJ2-7; maybe TRBD1 (5 bases). With 4 bases removed from V and 3 bases from J, the gap between germline ends came to 10 bases. Germline CDR1 and CDR2: SEHNR and FQNEAQ (reference sequence). The CDR3 has 13 amino acids. In DNA, the CDR3 is TGTGCCAGCAGCTCAGGCAGGGTCTACGAGCAGTACTTC. Amino acid sequence: CASSSGRVYEQYF.

The rearrangement uses TRBV27 and TRBJ2-7; TRBD1 is a possible D gene (5 bases). The CDR3 totals 13 residues. Trimming removed 0 bases from V and 6 bases from J, with 9 bases in between. Germline V gene lookup returns CDR1 MNHEY and CDR2 SMNVEV (reference sequence). The CDR3 reads CASSLSIGVEQYF. The CDR3 DNA is TGTGCCAGCAGTTTATCCATAGGGGTCGAGCAGTACTTC.

J is TRBJ2-7 and V is TRBV4-1; D is possibly TRBD2 (5 bases). CDR1 and CDR2 (germline): MGHRA, YSYEKL. The V and J ends lost 2 bases and 6 bases respectively, with 14 bases between them. The CDR3 consists of 14 residues. The CDR3 nucleotides read TGCGCCAGCAGCCAACGAGGGAGTCCCGGCGAGCAGTACTTC. This codes for CASSQRGSPGEQYF.